This T cell receptor beta chain was sequenced for a study of vaccination and CD4 T cells after COVID-19. For the study at large: Post-vaccination samples were procured at a median of 72 days following dose two (range 14 to 241). SARS-CoV-2, HCoV-NL63, HCoV-OC43 and HCoV-229E supplied the overlapping spike peptides used to stimulate cells. Overall study results and limits: Relatively few convalescent patients were studied, without early post-infection timepoints.

A note on this clonotype: Its antigen remains unidentified.

This CDR3 spans 13 amino acids. V lost 1 base to trimming and J lost 6 bases, with 10 bases between them. Per germline, CDR1 DFQATT and CDR2 SNEGSKA (reference sequence). The treatment: roughly 11-day PBMC culture with coronavirus spike peptide pools or control peptides (ViraFEST assay). Oncomine TCR Beta short-read sequencing was applied to DNA from cultured CD4+ T cells. TCRdb reprocessed the PCR reads via MiXCR and lists one record per CDR3 protein. This table has 5,500 to 8,000 distinct CDR3 sequences, roughly two thirds appearing once. The specimen sequenced was CD4+ T cells from blood, cultured in vitro. The V gene is TRBV20-1, the J gene TRBJ1-5; D uncertain. This clonotype was sampled from a human donor who had recovered from COVID-19. CDR3 sequence (DNA): TGCAGTGCTAGAGTTACGGGCAGTCAGCCCCAGCATTTT. This sequence encodes CSARVTGSQPQHF.